These 27 T cell receptor beta chains were sequenced from one sample in a study of cytomegalovirus exposure and HLA in healthy donors. The PCR was carried out with 60 Vbeta primers and 13 Jbeta primers. Only in-frame clones appear in the TCRdb table, and some are missing; sequencing was by immunoSEQ multiplex PCR. Here the sample table reports 150,000 to 200,000 clones. Sequenced input: PBMCs. Receptor source: a man under 40 in good health and CMV-seronegative.

The V and J genes are TRBV10-1 and TRBJ1-1; 9 nucleotides match TRBD1. The V gene end was trimmed by 1 base and the J gene end by 4 bases; junction bases not matched to a gene: 13. The germline V gene has CDR1 WNHNN and CDR2 SYGVQD (reference sequence). This CDR3 comprises 18 residues. The CDR3 is CASSEYYIRDRVTTEAFF. CDR3 coding DNA: TGCGCCAGCAGTGAGTACTACATCCGGGACAGGGTCACCACTGAAGCTTTCTTT.

This chain uses TRBV6-5 with TRBJ2-7, with TRBD2 identical over 8 bases. This CDR3 is built from 15 residues. The J segment lost 5 bases and the V segment lost 0 bases, leaving 6 bases of the junction unmatched. Germline assignment: CDR1 MNHEY and CDR2 SVGAGI. CDR3: CASSYSRASGHEQYF. The CDR3 DNA sequence: TGTGCCAGCAGTTACTCGAGGGCTAGCGGGCACGAGCAGTACTTC.

The rearrangement uses TRBV10-1 and TRBJ2-1; 10 bases are shared with TRBD2. The CDR3 runs to 14 residues. Losses at the gene ends were 6 bases for V and 10 bases for J; bases not matched to a gene: 9. CDR1 WNHNN and CDR2 SYGVQD come from the germline V gene (reference sequence). CDR3 residues: CASSDSGLAREQFF. For the CDR3, the DNA is TGCGCCAGCAGCGACTCGGGACTAGCGCGCGAGCAGTTCTTC.

The rearrangement joins TRBV7-9 to TRBJ1-1; no reliable D call. The CDR3 runs to 12 residues. V was pared by 0 bases and J by 6 bases, with 5 bases between. CDR1 and CDR2 (germline): SEHNR, FQNEAQ (reference sequence). CDR3 sequence reads: CASSLAGAEAFF. The CDR3 coding sequence is TGTGCCAGCAGCTTAGCGGGCGCTGAAGCTTTCTTT.

The CDR3: CASSGAEGTDTQYF. The CDR3 region has the DNA TGCGCCAGCAGTGGGGCAGAAGGCACAGATACGCAGTATTTT. The chain links TRBV10-1 to TRBJ2-3; D is undetermined. The germline V gene has CDR1 WNHNN and CDR2 SYGVQD (reference sequence). Trimming took off 4 bases at V and 1 base at J, with 9 bases between the two ends. The CDR3 runs to 14 residues.

J is TRBJ1-1 and V is TRBV5-1; possible D gene TRBD1, 6 bases. The CDR3 extends over 13 amino acids. V lost 5 bases and J 6 bases, leaving 14 bases between the germline ends. The germline CDR1 and CDR2 sequences are SGHRS and YFSETQ. The CDR3 loop is CASRYDRSPEAFF. The CDR3 DNA sequence: TGCGCCAGCAGATACGACAGGAGCCCTGAAGCTTTCTTT.

V and J are TRBV10-3 and TRBJ2-1; 14 bases fit TRBD2. The CDR3 spans 15 residues. J gave up 9 bases and V 3 bases, and 4 bases lay outside the gene matches. CDR1 ENHRY and CDR2 SYGVKD come from the germline V gene. CDR3 amino acids: CAISDGLAGGGEQFF. CDR3 nucleotide sequence: TGTGCCATCAGTGACGGACTAGCGGGAGGTGGTGAGCAGTTCTTC.

The chain is built from TRBV6-5 and TRBJ2-7, with 12 nucleotides matching TRBD2. The CDR3 runs to 15 residues. V lost 6 bases and J lost 3; bases outside the gene matches: 6. Germline CDR1 MNHEY, CDR2 SVGAGI. CDR3 region: CASSQPGLAGYEQYF. The CDR3 DNA is TGTGCCAGCAGCCAGCCGGGACTAGCGGGCTACGAGCAGTACTTC.

The chain joins TRBV14 to TRBJ1-2; D unresolved. This CDR3 spans 15 amino acids. V was clipped by 4 bases and J by 2 bases, with 14 bases between them. The V gene's germline CDR1 is SGHDN and CDR2 FVKESK. DNA of the CDR3: TGTGCCAGCAGCCCTGACCCAACAGCAAACTATGGCTACACCTTC. The encoded protein is CASSPDPTANYGYTF.

This chain joins TRBV5-4 and TRBJ2-3, with D tentatively TRBD1 (5 bases). The germline V and J ends were trimmed by 0 bases and 2 bases, with 7 bases remaining between them. CDR3 size: 14 residues. The germline CDR1 and CDR2 sequences are SGHNT and YYREEE (reference sequence). The CDR3, as DNA: TGTGCCAGCAGCTTGGGACAGAACACAGATACGCAGTATTTT. Translated, it gives CASSLGQNTDTQYF.

The chain links TRBV5-1 to TRBJ2-1; TRBD1 aligns across 7 bases. CDR3 length: 16 residues. Germline V lookup: CDR1 SGHRS, CDR2 YFSETQ. V lost 3 bases, J lost 4 bases, and 10 bases stayed unmatched. The chain's CDR3 is CASSSDRQGRYNEQFF. The CDR3 nucleotides are TGCGCCAGCAGCTCCGACAGACAGGGTCGTTACAATGAGCAGTTCTTC.

This sequence joins TRBV10-3 and TRBJ2-1; D unclear. The CDR3 has 13 amino acids. Germline-derived CDR1 and CDR2 are ENHRY and SYGVKD. Trimming shortened V by 0 bases and J by 8 bases, and 8 bases separated the two germline ends. CDR3 in amino acids: CAISESSSYEQFF. As DNA, the CDR3 is TGTGCCATCAGTGAGTCGAGTAGCTATGAGCAGTTCTTC.

The rearrangement uses TRBV19 and TRBJ1-6, with D possibly matching TRBD1 (6 bases). V gave up 5 bases and J gave up 5 bases, with 16 bases separating them. This CDR3 is built from 16 residues. Germline V gene data show CDR1 as LNHDA and CDR2 as SQIVND (reference sequence). CDR3 protein: CASSQWTVTDNSPLHF. In nucleotides, the CDR3 is TGTGCCAGTAGTCAATGGACAGTGACCGATAATTCACCCCTCCACTTT.

This chain connects TRBV5-6 to TRBJ1-1; D ambiguous. The V end lost 3 bases, the J end lost 4 bases, and 13 bases lay between the germline ends. The germline V gene encodes CDR1 SGHDT and CDR2 YYEEEE. The CDR3 is made up of 14 amino acids. The CDR3 here is CASSSAVSPTEAFF. DNA of the CDR3: TGTGCCAGCAGCTCCGCGGTGAGTCCCACTGAAGCTTTCTTT.

This sequence joins TRBV27 and TRBJ1-1; TRBD1 agrees at 10 bases. Germline-derived CDR1 and CDR2 are MNHEY and SMNVEV (reference sequence). Unmatched junction bases numbered 12, after V lost 6 bases and J lost 5 bases. The CDR3 contains 16 residues. The CDR3 reads CASRTLGTGVSTEAFF. In DNA form, the CDR3 reads TGTGCCAGCAGAACACTCGGGACAGGGGTTTCTACTGAAGCTTTCTTT.

The rearrangement links TRBV5-1 to TRBJ1-6, with D possibly matching TRBD1 (6 bases). The CDR3 has 15 residues. V was clipped by 3 bases and J by 10 bases, with 17 bases between them. Germline assignment: CDR1 SGHRS and CDR2 YFSETQ. CDR3 amino acids: CASSSLTGQGSPLHF. CDR3 nucleotides: TGCGCCAGCAGCTCGCTGACAGGTCAGGGCTCACCCCTCCACTTT.

The V and J genes are TRBV5-6 and TRBJ2-7; a possible D gene is TRBD1 (6 bases). Trimming cost V 0 bases and J 3 bases, with 13 bases left between them. CDR1 and CDR2 (germline): SGHDT, YYEEEE. This CDR3 region has 15 residues. In DNA form, the CDR3 reads TGTGCCAGCAGCTTGGGTCCGACAGGAAACTACGAGCAGTACTTC. As protein: CASSLGPTGNYEQYF. Looking up the rest from reference TRBV5-6 and TRBJ2-7 gives the full variable domain: DAGVTQSPTHLIKTRGQQVTLRCSPKSGHDTVSWYQQALGQGPQFIFQYYEEEERQRGNFPDRFSGHQFPNYSSELNVNALLLGDSALYLCASSLGPTGNYEQYFGPGTRLTVT.

The V and J genes are TRBV6-6 and TRBJ2-7, with TRBD2 matching 7 bases. V was clipped by 6 bases and J by 2 bases; unmatched bases: 10. Germline assignment: CDR1 MNHNY and CDR2 SVGAGI (reference sequence). This CDR3 has 15 amino acids. The CDR3 DNA sequence: TGTGCCAGCAGCACGACCCCGGGACTACCCTACGAGCAGTACTTC. This gives the protein CASSTTPGLPYEQYF.

V gene TRBV2 combines with J gene TRBJ1-6, with D unresolved. CDR3 length: 17 amino acids. V was pared by 7 bases and J by 9 bases, with 25 bases between. Looked up from germline, CDR1 is SNHLY and CDR2 is FYNNEI. In DNA form, the CDR3 reads TGTGCCAGCATGGATGGCCCGGGCCCGGGAGCTTCTTCACCCCTCCACTTT. Its protein is CASMDGPGPGASSPLHF.

V and J are TRBV19 and TRBJ2-3; 12 bases line up with TRBD1. The junction had 9 bases not matched to a gene; V was cut back by 7 bases and J by 10 bases. Germline V gene sequence: CDR1 LNHDA, CDR2 SQIVND (reference sequence). The CDR3 runs 14 residues. The CDR3 DNA reads as TGTGCCAGTACCCCGGGACAGGGGGCCTTTTCGCAGTATTTT. Protein product: CASTPGQGAFSQYF.

The rearrangement uses TRBV6-5 and TRBJ1-2, with 7 bases matching TRBD1. V lost 2 bases to trimming and J lost 14 bases; unmatched junction nucleotides: 14. The CDR3 runs to 14 residues. Looked up from germline, CDR1 is MNHEY and CDR2 is SVGAGI. This CDR3 reads CASSYNGAGQAPTF. Written as DNA, the CDR3 is TGTGCCAGCAGTTACAATGGGGCCGGACAGGCCCCAACCTTC.

The chain links TRBV6-5 to TRBJ1-3; D possibly corresponds to TRBD1 (5 bases). Trimming removed 4 bases from V and 2 bases from J, with 15 bases in between. Germline CDR1 MNHEY, CDR2 SVGAGI. The CDR3 consists of 16 residues. Here the CDR3 DNA reads TGTGCCAGCAGTTTCCAGCCCCAGGGAACTGGAAACACCATATATTTT. Translated: CASSFQPQGTGNTIYF.

On this clone: Other DNA sequences in this sample translate to the same CDR3. This rearrangement joins TRBV6-5 to TRBJ1-5; 9 nucleotides line up with TRBD1. The CDR3 loop spans 14 amino acids. V dropped 7 bases and J dropped 5; count of bases not matched to a gene: 6. The germline V gene has CDR1 MNHEY and CDR2 SVGAGI. CDR3 in amino acids: CASMGQGYDQPQHF. The DNA of the CDR3 is TGTGCCAGCATGGGACAGGGATATGATCAGCCCCAGCATTTT.

The chain is built from TRBV5-1 and TRBJ2-2; 8 nucleotides agree with TRBD1. Trimming removed 4 bases from V and 4 bases from J; junction bases left unmatched: 15. The CDR3 totals 18 residues. Germline loops: CDR1 SGHRS, CDR2 YFSETQ. Here the CDR3 DNA reads TGCGCCAGCAGCCCCTCCCAAGGACAGGGAGTAGGCACCGGGGAGCTGTTTTTT. It codes for CASSPSQGQGVGTGELFF.

This chain uses TRBV19 with TRBJ2-1; D call uncertain. CDR3 size: 15 residues. The V end lost 1 base, the J end lost 0 bases, and 7 bases lay between the germline ends. Germline CDR1 is LNHDA and CDR2 is SQIVND (reference sequence). CDR3 residues: CASSIAGYSYNEQFF. The CDR3 nucleotides read TGTGCCAGTAGTATAGCCGGGTACTCCTACAATGAGCAGTTCTTC. The whole variable domain, filled in from reference TRBV19 and TRBJ2-1, reads DGGITQSPKYLFRKEGQNVTLSCEQNLNHDAMYWYRQDPGQGLRLIYYSQIVNDFQKGDIAEGYSVSREKKESFPLTVTSAQKNPTAFYLCASSIAGYSYNEQFFGPGTRLTVL.

CDR3 DNA sequence: TGTGCCAGCAGCTTGGTGGCAGGGGGAGATACGCAGTATTTT. This codes for CASSLVAGGDTQYF. This chain uses TRBV5-4 with TRBJ2-3; 7 positions agree with TRBD1. The germline CDR1 and CDR2 sequences are SGHNT and YYREEE (reference sequence). After removal of 0 bases from V and 5 bases from J, the junction contained 3 bases not matched to a gene. The length of the CDR3 is 14 residues.

The rearrangement uses TRBV7-2 and TRBJ1-2, with 7 bases that match TRBD1. The trim removed 3 bases at V and 5 bases at J, leaving 21 bases unmatched. The germline V gene has CDR1 SGHTA and CDR2 FQGNSA. The length of the CDR3 is 19 residues. Written as DNA, the CDR3 is TGTGCCAGCAGCTTCGGAAGGAGCAGAGGGACAGACCTACGGTATGGCTACACCTTC. This sequence encodes CASSFGRSRGTDLRYGYTF.